This record looks at one T cell receptor beta chain sequence and its context. The method was immunoSEQ multiplex PCR; TCRdb's version includes in-frame clones alone and lacks a portion of them. This table holds 60,000 to 85,000 clones, around nine tenths found once. The sample belongs to a study of T cell changes during pregnancy in multiple sclerosis. The sample was peripheral blood, taken after pregnancy. The receptor was isolated from a female donor in good health, enrolled as a control in a pregnancy study.

The CDR3 DNA reads as TGCAGCGTTGACGGGCAGGGGGCTTCGTACGAGCAGTACTTC. This encodes CSVDGQGASYEQYF. The chain has TRBV29-1 and TRBJ2-7, with TRBD1 matching 8 bases. V lost 3 bases, J lost 4 bases, and 8 bases stayed unmatched. Germline assignment: CDR1 SQVTM and CDR2 ANQGSEA. The CDR3 is 14 residues long.